This is a list of T cell receptor beta chains from one sample in a study of CD8 T cells in ankylosing spondylitis. MiXCR was run by TCRdb on the 5' RACE reads, yielding one entry per CDR3 protein. The top ten hold around 1% of the sample, which has 340,000 or so distinct CDR3 sequences, roughly 14% seen once. The source material was blood, either unsorted or a sorted T cell fraction (not recorded which). The receptors were gathered from a male donor with ankylosing spondylitis or in good health (not recorded which). Both conserved end residues are part of each CDR3. The D gene is left open where the match is weak. Clone size is not always given. Where it is, it says once, few, many or a class for expanded clones.

J gene,clone size,D gene,V gene,CDR3 DNA,CDR3 protein
TRBJ2-4,few,TRBD1,TRBV11-2,TGTGCCAGCAGCGCACAGGGGTCCGGCGGAAACATTCAGTACTTC,CASSAQGSGGNIQYF
TRBJ2-1,.,TRBD1,TRBV12-3/TRBV12-4,TGTGCCAGCAGTTCGGGACAGGGGCCCAATGAGCAGTTCTTC,CASSSGQGPNEQFF
TRBJ2-7,.,.,TRBV6-1,TGTGCCAGCAGACCTGACGGGGGGCGCCTCTACGAGCAGTACTTC,CASRPDGGRLYEQYF
TRBJ1-4,many,.,TRBV29-1,TGCAGCGTTGCACTATCAGGGACGGGTGAAAAACTGTTTTTT,CSVALSGTGEKLFF
TRBJ2-1,.,.,TRBV25-1,TGTGCCAGCAGTCCGCTGCGGGGTGAGCAGTTCTTC,CASSPLRGEQFF
TRBJ2-3,many,.,TRBV12-3/TRBV12-4,TGTGCCAGCAGTCTTATGGGGGTCCCCGGAGATACGCAGTATTTT,CASSLMGVPGDTQYF
TRBJ2-7,.,TRBD1,TRBV6-1,TGTGCCAGCAGTCCTCCGGGACAGGGAACCTACGAGCAGTACTTC,CASSPPGQGTYEQYF
TRBJ1-6,few,TRBD1,TRBV18,TGTGCCAGCTCACCGGGACAGGAGGCACCCCTCCACTTT,CASSPGQEAPLHF
TRBJ2-1,.,.,TRBV20-1,TGCAGTGCCGAGGGAGCTAGTGACAATGAGCAGTTCTTC,CSAEGASDNEQFF
TRBJ2-5,.,.,TRBV29-1,TGCAGCGCCCTGCATATAGTAAGCCAAGAGACCCAGTACTTC,CSALHIVSQETQYF
TRBJ1-1,few,.,TRBV20-1,TGCAGTGCTAGGGCCTGGGTGGAATTCACTGAAGCTTTCTTT,CSARAWVEFTEAFF
TRBJ2-3,few,.,TRBV18,TGTGCCAGCTCACCGGTGGGAGGCAGCACAGATACGCAGTATTTT,CASSPVGGSTDTQYF
TRBJ1-2,few,.,TRBV18,TGTGCCAGCTCACCACGGACCCCAGGAGGCTACACCTTC,CASSPRTPGGYTF
TRBJ2-1,.,TRBD2,TRBV2,TGTGCCAGCAGTGCCCGAGTGGGAGGGGTCGAGCAGTTCTTC,CASSARVGGVEQFF
TRBJ2-7,few,.,TRBV7-9,TGTGCCAGCAGTTCGACATTGTACGAGCAGTACTTC,CASSSTLYEQYF
TRBJ1-1,many,.,TRBV24-1,TGTGCCACCAGTGATTTGACCCGGGCCTTCGGGGACACTGAAGCTTTCTTT,CATSDLTRAFGDTEAFF
TRBJ2-1,many,TRBD2,TRBV4-1,TGCGCCAGCAGCCTTTTCGGGACTAGCGGGAGGGGGTCGCAGTTCTTC,CASSLFGTSGRGSQFF
TRBJ1-4,few,.,TRBV12-3/TRBV12-4,TGTGCCAGCAGTTTAGTCTTGGGGACTGATGAAAAACTGTTTTTT,CASSLVLGTDEKLFF
TRBJ2-1,.,.,TRBV4-1,TGCGCCAGCAGCCAACGGACTGCTGAGAGCTCCTACAATGAGCAGTTCTTC,CASSQRTAESSYNEQFF
TRBJ2-2,.,.,TRBV20-1,TGCAGTGCGTCCCGAGGGGGGTTGGGCACCGGGGAGCTGATTTTT,CSASRGGLGTGELIF
TRBJ2-7,few,.,TRBV6-1,TGTGCCAGCAGCACCGGGACGGAGTACGAGCAGTACTTC,CASSTGTEYEQYF
TRBJ2-1,.,TRBD2,TRBV15,TGTGCCACCAGCATACTTAGCGGGTTCCAGTTCTTC,CATSILSGFQFF
TRBJ1-5,.,.,TRBV11-2,TGTGCCAGCAGCTTAGGAGTCCAGAATAGCAATCAGCCCCAGCATTTT,CASSLGVQNSNQPQHF
TRBJ2-1,.,TRBD2,TRBV6-1,TGTGCCAGCAGTGGATCTCCTAGCGGGAGGGCCCCCCGGGGGGAGCAGTTCTTC,CASSGSPSGRAPRGEQFF
TRBJ1-2,.,.,TRBV18,TGTGCCAGCTCACCACAGGGAAATTCTAACTATGGCTACACCTTC,CASSPQGNSNYGYTF
TRBJ1-2,.,.,TRBV13,TGTGCCAGCTGGGGGGGGCGCGGAGGCTACACCTTC,CASWGGRGGYTF
TRBJ2-3,few,TRBD2,TRBV30,TGTGCCTGGAGTCCCGGGACTAGCGGACCGAGCACAGATACGCAGTATTTT,CAWSPGTSGPSTDTQYF
TRBJ2-2,many,TRBD2,TRBV29-1,TGCAGCGTCAACCCAAGGAGCGGGAGAAAGGCTACCGGGGAGCTGTTTTTT,CSVNPRSGRKATGELFF
TRBJ1-1,many,.,TRBV12-3/TRBV12-4,TGTGCCAGCAGCCCGTTAGGGGGGACGGCTGAAGCTTTCTTT,CASSPLGGTAEAFF
TRBJ1-2,.,TRBD1,TRBV29-1,TGCAGCGTCGCTGAGGGACAGGGGCTGGAGGGCTACACCTTC,CSVAEGQGLEGYTF
TRBJ2-1,few,.,TRBV7-2,TGTGCCAGCAGCTTAGTAGCGATGTACAATGAGCAGTTCTTC,CASSLVAMYNEQFF
TRBJ1-2,.,.,TRBV12-3/TRBV12-4,TGTGCCAGCAGTTTAGCTGGGGTCGGGCCATATGGCTACACCTTC,CASSLAGVGPYGYTF
TRBJ2-1,.,.,TRBV7-8,TGTGCCAGCAGCTTATTACGGTGGGGGGGCAGCTACAATGAGCAGTTCTTC,CASSLLRWGGSYNEQFF
TRBJ2-3,.,TRBD2,TRBV14,TGTGCCAGCAGCCAAAGGGGACTAGGAGGCACAGATACGCAGTATTTT,CASSQRGLGGTDTQYF
TRBJ2-5,.,TRBD1,TRBV12-3/TRBV12-4,TGTGCCAGCAGTAACAGGGGGGAAGAGACCCAGTACTTC,CASSNRGEETQYF
TRBJ2-1,few,.,TRBV2,TGTGCCAGCGGATTGAGCCGGGGGGCCCTCTCATTTGATGAGCAGTTCTTC,CASGLSRGALSFDEQFF
TRBJ1-3,.,.,TRBV7-2,TGTGCCAGCAGCTGGCGGACGGCCGGGGGAAACACCATATATTTT,CASSWRTAGGNTIYF
TRBJ2-1,few,.,TRBV20-1,TGCAGTGCTAGAATGGCGCGCCTCGGGTACAATGAGCAGTTCTTC,CSARMARLGYNEQFF
TRBJ2-2,.,.,TRBV5-4,TGTGCCAGCAGCTTGGGGGCAGGGTCCCACACCGGGGAGCTGTTTTTT,CASSLGAGSHTGELFF
TRBJ2-1,few,TRBD2,TRBV5-5,TGTGCCAGCAGCTTTTCGGTAGCGGGCCCGAATGAGCAGTTCTTC,CASSFSVAGPNEQFF
TRBJ2-2,.,TRBD2,TRBV3-1,TGTGCCAGCAGCCGGACTAGCGGGGGGACCGGGGAGCTGTTTTTT,CASSRTSGGTGELFF
TRBJ2-7,many,.,TRBV12-3/TRBV12-4,TGTGCCAGCAGTTTCACAGGGAACGAGCAGTACTTC,CASSFTGNEQYF
TRBJ1-1,many,TRBD1,TRBV6-5,TGTGCCAGCAGTTCCCCCAAGACAGGGTTGAGCGCTTTCTTT,CASSSPKTGLSAFF
TRBJ2-2,few,.,TRBV24-1,TGTGCCACCAGTGGTTTAGAGACCGGGGAGCTGTTTTTT,CATSGLETGELFF
TRBJ2-1,few,.,TRBV6-1,TGTGCCAGCAGGGATCGGGGGGCTAAGTTCAATGAGCAGTTCTTC,CASRDRGAKFNEQFF
TRBJ2-7,.,TRBD2,TRBV7-6,TGTGCCAGCAGCCCCCGACTAGCGGGGGAGTACCCTACCCCTCTCGAGCAGTACTTC,CASSPRLAGEYPTPLEQYF
TRBJ2-3,few,.,TRBV12-3/TRBV12-4,TGTGCCAGCAGTTTGGCTGTATTTAGCACAGATACGCAGTATTTT,CASSLAVFSTDTQYF
TRBJ1-1,.,.,TRBV19,TGTGCCAGTAGGGACCAGACAGGCAACACTGAAGCTTTCTTT,CASRDQTGNTEAFF
TRBJ2-1,many,TRBD2,TRBV12-3/TRBV12-4,TGTGCCAGCAGTTTCTCCCTACTGGCGGGAGGGCCCTCGGATGAGCAGTTCTTC,CASSFSLLAGGPSDEQFF
TRBJ2-1,few,TRBD2,TRBV12-3/TRBV12-4,TGTGCCAGCAGGATTAGCGGGAGGGCCGCCGACAATGAGCAGTTCTTC,CASRISGRAADNEQFF
TRBJ2-6,.,.,TRBV5-1,TGCGCCAGCAGCTGGGCGAGCGTAGGGGCCAACGTCCTGACTTTC,CASSWASVGANVLTF
TRBJ1-2,.,.,TRBV3-1,TGTGCCAGCAGCCAAGGAAGCGGCGAATTTAACTATGGCTACACCTTC,CASSQGSGEFNYGYTF
TRBJ1-6,.,.,TRBV6-1,TGTGCCAGCATTCCCAGGAGCTCCTATAATTCACCCCTCCACTTT,CASIPRSSYNSPLHF
TRBJ2-1,once,.,TRBV20-1,TGCAGTGCTAGAGATTCAAGCTTCTACAATGAGCAGTTCTTC,CSARDSSFYNEQFF
TRBJ1-1,few,.,TRBV5-1,TGCGCCAGCAGCTCCCACCAGGGTTCGAACACTGAAGCTTTCTTT,CASSSHQGSNTEAFF
TRBJ1-1,.,TRBD1,TRBV5-1,TGCGCCAGCAGCGCGGACAGGGGGAACACTGAAGCTTTCTTT,CASSADRGNTEAFF
TRBJ2-1,.,TRBD2,TRBV24-1,TGTGCCACCCAACCCCGCGGGGGCTACAATGAGCAGTTCTTC,CATQPRGGYNEQFF
TRBJ2-2,few,.,TRBV4-1,TGCGCCAGCAGCCACACCGGGGAGCTGTTTTTT,CASSHTGELFF
TRBJ2-1,.,.,TRBV7-6,TGTGCCAGCAGCTTACGGGCCTCTTCAGGGCCCAATGAGCAGTTCTTC,CASSLRASSGPNEQFF
TRBJ2-7,few,TRBD1,TRBV5-1,TGCGCCAGCAGCTTGGCCCCGGGACAGGGTCCCTACGAGCAGTACTTC,CASSLAPGQGPYEQYF